This passage covers 20 T cell receptor beta chains from one sample sequenced in a study of blood T cells in healthy people across ages. Primed by a sample-barcoded 5' primer and a J-beta primer mix, a second PCR proceeded for about 7 to 11 cycles. TCRdb redid the calling of the 5' RACE reads with MiXCR, one entry per CDR3 protein. The sample contains about 1.7 million distinct CDR3 sequences, roughly 27% of which appear only once. Source material: blood. These receptors all stem from a woman in her 30s in good health.

This clonotype showed up just a few times. This CDR3 is CASSLWLGEQYF. CDR3 coding DNA: TGTGCCAGCAGTTTGTGGCTAGGGGAGCAGTACTTC. This chain joins TRBV28 and TRBJ2-7, with D uncertain. V was shortened by 3 bases and J by 7 bases, with 10 bases between the two germline ends. The CDR3 spans 12 residues. Germline V gene data show CDR1 as MDHEN and CDR2 as SYDVKM.

Many counts were recorded for this clonotype. The rearrangement uses TRBV15 and TRBJ2-5; no reliable D call. V dropped 0 bases and J dropped 5 bases, with 7 bases sitting between them. The CDR3 runs 13 residues. Germline V gene lookup returns CDR1 LNHNV and CDR2 YYDKDF (reference sequence). Here the CDR3 DNA reads TGTGCCACCAGCAGAGATCCGGTGGAGACCCAGTACTTC. Protein: CATSRDPVETQYF.

This clonotype appeared a few times. The rearrangement joins TRBV7-9 to TRBJ1-1; TRBD1 is a possible D gene (6 bases). The CDR3 is 13 amino acids. The germline CDR1 and CDR2 sequences are SEHNR and FQNEAQ (reference sequence). V was trimmed by 6 bases and J by 4 bases, leaving 12 bases between them. Written as DNA, the CDR3 is TGTGCCAGCAGTGGGATAGGGGGCACTGAAGCTTTCTTT. Its protein is CASSGIGGTEAFF.

This clonotype was seen repeatedly, ten times or more. V and J are TRBV6-2 or TRBV6-3 and TRBJ2-7, with TRBD2 matching 10 bases. Germline loops: CDR1 MNHEY, CDR2 SVGEGT. The CDR3 has 17 residues. J gave up 5 bases and V 5 bases, and 15 bases lay outside the gene matches. The CDR3 is CASSRGGLAEKGHEQYF. DNA of the CDR3: TGTGCCAGCAGTCGAGGCGGACTAGCGGAGAAGGGGCACGAGCAGTACTTC.

The rearrangement joins TRBV24-1 to TRBJ2-1; 8 nucleotides align to TRBD2. The CDR3 extends over 15 amino acids. Germline V gene lookup returns CDR1 KGHDR and CDR2 SFDVKD. Germline trimming cut 4 bases from V and 4 bases from J; bases unmatched to any gene: 5. The CDR3 bases are TGTGCCACCAGTGAAGCGGGGGCGCGTTACAATGAGCAGTTCTTC. Translation: CATSEAGARYNEQFF.

The rearrangement links TRBV18 to TRBJ1-2; the D gene is possibly TRBD1 (5 bases). The CDR3 contains 16 residues. Trimming took off 1 base at V and 0 bases at J, with 12 bases between the two ends. Germline values: CDR1 KGHSH, CDR2 LQKENI. The CDR3 nucleotides are TGTGCCAGCTCACCACGTAGCTCGGGACCTAACTATGGCTACACCTTC. The encoded protein is CASSPRSSGPNYGYTF.

The chain recombines TRBV20-1 with TRBJ2-2; no clear D. The CDR3 extends over 13 amino acids. From germline, CDR1 is DFQATT and CDR2 SNEGSKA (reference sequence). The V gene lost 6 bases and the J gene lost 0 bases, with 8 bases spanning the gap. The CDR3 spells CSASRANTGELFF. The CDR3 DNA follows: TGCAGTGCCTCTCGCGCGAACACCGGGGAGCTGTTTTTT.

This clonotype was counted many times. The genes are TRBV29-1 and TRBJ2-1; tentatively, D is TRBD1 (6 bases). Deletions cut 5 bases from V and 7 bases from J, with 12 bases between. The CDR3 sequence is 12 residues long. Germline CDR1 SQVTM, CDR2 ANQGSEA. As DNA, the CDR3 is TGCAGCGTTTACAGGGACGTTAATGAGCAGTTCTTC. Translating it yields CSVYRDVNEQFF.

This clonotype turned up a few times. This chain connects TRBV20-1 to TRBJ2-1; D is perhaps TRBD2 (6 bases). Judging by the DNA end, TRBJ2-7 fits better; the J call may be wrong. The CDR3 is 13 amino acids. Germline CDR1 reads DFQATT; CDR2 reads SNEGSKA (reference sequence). The CDR3 is CSARESSYNEQYF. CDR3 nucleotide sequence: TGCAGTGCTCGGGAGAGCTCCTACAATGAGCAGTACTTC.

The J gene is TRBJ1-3, the V gene TRBV5-1; D is perhaps TRBD1 (5 bases). V was shortened by 3 bases and J by 3 bases, with 13 bases between the two germline ends. Per the germline V gene, CDR1 is SGHRS and CDR2 is YFSETQ. The CDR3 is 15 residues long. CDR3 in DNA: TGCGCCAGCAGCTGGGACGTGGCACTTGGAAACACCATATATTTT. This gives the protein CASSWDVALGNTIYF.

The chain joins TRBV12-5 to TRBJ1-1; D remains unclear. The germline V gene encodes CDR1 LGHNT and CDR2 FRNRAP. Trimming removed 1 base from V and 1 base from J, with 7 bases in between. The CDR3 loop spans 14 amino acids. The CDR3 protein is CASGLGQPNTEAFF. CDR3 DNA sequence: TGTGCTAGTGGTTTGGGGCAGCCGAACACTGAAGCTTTCTTT.

As concerns this clonotype: No conserved phenylalanine or tryptophan is present at the end of the CDR3, so a read error is the likely explanation. The V call is TRBV2, the J call TRBJ2-5; D is perhaps TRBD1 (5 bases). V was cut by 3 bases and J by 6 bases, with 23 bases left in between. The length of the CDR3 is 17 residues. CDR1 SNHLY and CDR2 FYNNEI come from the germline V gene. CDR3 sequence: CASSDLDRILDGQTQYV. The CDR3 DNA reads as TGTGCCAGCAGTGACCTTGACAGAATACTCGATGGTCAGACCCAGTACGTC.

This sequence joins TRBV12-3 or TRBV12-4 and TRBJ2-7; D uncertain. Trimming took off 5 bases at V and 6 bases at J, with 14 bases between the two ends. This CDR3 comprises 13 residues. DNA of the CDR3: TGTGCCAGCAGTCCCCAGGATGAGACCGAGCAGTACTTC. Amino acids: CASSPQDETEQYF.

The rearrangement uses TRBV6-5 and TRBJ2-3; unclear D gene. The CDR3 consists of 14 residues. V was clipped by 6 bases and J by 2 bases, with 12 bases between them. Germline V gene lookup returns CDR1 MNHEY and CDR2 SVGAGI. Here the CDR3 DNA reads TGTGCCAGCAGGACGCGACTTTCCACAGATACGCAGTATTTT. This codes for CASRTRLSTDTQYF.

This clonotype was detected ten times or more. This rearrangement joins TRBV15 to TRBJ2-5, with D maybe TRBD2 (5 bases). This CDR3 spans 15 amino acids. V lost 3 bases and J 5 bases, leaving 16 bases between the germline ends. Germline CDR1 reads LNHNV; CDR2 reads YYDKDF (reference sequence). The CDR3 DNA follows: TGTGCCACCAGCAGGGAGGTCGCACCTGCCGAGACCCAGTACTTC. Translating gives CATSREVAPAETQYF.

This clonotype came up a few times. The J gene is TRBJ1-2, the V gene TRBV9; D unresolved. CDR3 length: 14 residues. Germline-derived CDR1 and CDR2 are SGDLS and YYNGEE. V gave up 2 bases and J gave up 2 bases, with 10 bases separating them. CDR3 in DNA: TGTGCCAGCAGCGTCGGTGGGAGGAACTATGGCTACACCTTC. This translates into CASSVGGRNYGYTF.

This chain uses TRBV6-6 with TRBJ2-7; maybe TRBD2 (5 bases). Germline V gene data show CDR1 as MNHNY and CDR2 as SVGAGI (reference sequence). Trimming stripped 2 bases from V and 1 base from J, with 12 bases between. This CDR3 has 15 residues. The CDR3 DNA is TGTGCCAGCAGTTACACTTTCGGGGAATCCTACGAGCAGTACTTC. It yields the protein CASSYTFGESYEQYF.

To note about this clonotype: One end of the junction fails to match germline, which may point to a read error. This chain links TRBV11-2 with TRBJ2-2; perhaps TRBD2 as D (7 bases). The germline V gene encodes CDR1 SGHAT and CDR2 FQNNGV. The CDR3 contains 15 residues. CDR3 protein: CATSLGGADTGELFF. Written as DNA, the CDR3 is TGTGCCACCAGCCTGGGGGGGGCTGACACCGGGGAGCTGTTTTTT.

The chain carries TRBV5-1 and TRBJ2-1; D possibly corresponds to TRBD2 (5 bases). The J call may be mistaken, given a closer DNA end match to TRBJ2-7. The germline CDR1 and CDR2 sequences are SGHRS and YFSETQ. There are 13 residues in the CDR3. Written as DNA, the CDR3 is TGCGCCAGCAAGGAGGAGACCTACAATGAGCAGTACTTC. Translation: CASKEETYNEQYF.

The rearrangement uses TRBV14 and TRBJ1-1; D is possibly TRBD1 (5 bases). The germline V gene has CDR1 SGHDN and CDR2 FVKESK. Trimming cost V 0 bases and J 0 bases, with 11 bases left between them. The CDR3 has 16 residues. This chain's CDR3 is CASSQDLGRVNTEAFF. The CDR3 DNA follows: TGTGCCAGCAGCCAAGATCTTGGCAGGGTGAACACTGAAGCTTTCTTT.